These 29 T cell receptor beta chains originate from one sample sequenced in a study of blood T cell repertoires in COVID-19. Clones were sequenced by immunoSEQ multiplex PCR, and TCRdb holds only the in-frame ones, with some missing. The table includes 300,000 to 400,000 clones, around 86% detected once. Sequencing was carried out using peripheral blood. The receptor source for this set is a woman aged 50 to 60 with COVID-19, enrolled during active disease.

The chain couples TRBV7-2 to TRBJ2-1; D may be TRBD1 (6 bases). Germline V gene sequence: CDR1 SGHTA, CDR2 FQGNSA. V lost 2 bases to trimming and J lost 16 bases, with 18 bases between them. This CDR3 contains 13 residues. The CDR3, as DNA: TGTGCCAGCAGCTTATACAGGGTGGACGGTTTCTTCTTC. Residues: CASSLYRVDGFFF.

This clone was detected only a few times. The chain carries TRBV7-2 and TRBJ2-1; D call uncertain. The CDR3 consists of 16 residues. Germline V gene lookup returns CDR1 SGHTA and CDR2 FQGNSA. With 1 base removed from V and 2 bases from J, the gap between germline ends came to 12 bases. CDR3 amino acids: CASSLGPLKTYNEQFF. The CDR3 DNA follows: TGTGCCAGCAGCTTAGGGCCGCTCAAAACCTACAATGAGCAGTTCTTC. Drawing the rest from reference TRBV7-2 and TRBJ2-1, the complete variable domain is GAGVSQSPSNKVTEKGKDVELRCDPISGHTALYWYRQSLGQGLEFLIYFQGNSAPDKSGLPSDRFSAERTGGSVSTLTIQRTQQEDSAVYLCASSLGPLKTYNEQFFGPGTRLTVL.

This chain connects TRBV6-5 to TRBJ2-7; D perhaps matches TRBD2 (6 bases). The CDR3 length is 11 residues. Deletions cut 10 bases from V and 1 base from J, with 8 bases between. The germline V gene has CDR1 MNHEY and CDR2 SVGAGI. The CDR3 spells CATGRSYEQYF. Here the CDR3 DNA reads TGTGCCACCGGGAGATCCTACGAGCAGTACTTC.

This chain connects TRBV6-5 to TRBJ2-3, with 11 bases aligning to TRBD2. The CDR3 extends over 14 amino acids. Trimming cost V 4 bases and J 4 bases; bases outside gene matches: 1. Germline V gene lookup returns CDR1 MNHEY and CDR2 SVGAGI. DNA of the CDR3: TGTGCCAGCAGTTTAGCGGGAGGGTCAGATACGCAGTATTTT. This gives the protein CASSLAGGSDTQYF.

This chain connects TRBV7-9 to TRBJ2-1, with TRBD2 matching 11 bases. V dropped 5 bases and J dropped 7; count of bases not matched to a gene: 7. Germline CDR1 and CDR2: SEHNR and FQNEAQ (reference sequence). This CDR3 region has 15 residues. This CDR3 reads CASSPSGRLINEQFF. Written as DNA, the CDR3 is TGTGCCAGCAGCCCTAGCGGGAGGTTAATAAATGAGCAGTTCTTC. The full variable domain, with the rest looked up from reference TRBV7-9 and TRBJ2-1, is DTGVSQNPRHKITKRGQNVTFRCDPISEHNRLYWYRQTLGQGPEFLTYFQNEAQLEKSRLLSDRFSAERPKGSFSTLEIQRTEQGDSAMYLCASSPSGRLINEQFFGPGTRLTVL.

V gene TRBV14 combines with J gene TRBJ2-7; no clear D gene. The V and J ends lost 4 bases and 5 bases respectively, with 12 bases between them. Germline V lookup: CDR1 SGHDN, CDR2 FVKESK. There are 13 residues in the CDR3. The CDR3: CASSPSSSDEQYF. CDR3 bases: TGTGCCAGCAGCCCATCTTCTAGTGACGAGCAGTACTTC.

V is TRBV4-1 and J is TRBJ1-5; 7 nucleotides match TRBD1. J gave up 7 bases and V 1 base, and 4 bases lay outside the gene matches. CDR1 MGHRA and CDR2 YSYEKL come from the germline V gene. The CDR3 is 14 amino acids. The CDR3 DNA is TGCGCCAGCAGCCAAGCCCAGGGGGTCCAGCCCCAGCATTTT. This translates into CASSQAQGVQPQHF.

This clone was recorded once. The chain joins TRBV6-2 or TRBV6-3 to TRBJ2-5; 7 bases align to TRBD2. Germline CDR1 and CDR2: MNHEY and SVGEGT. With V trimmed by 2 bases and J by 3 bases, 3 bases remained unmatched. The CDR3 contains 14 residues. CDR3 in amino acids: CASSYGGVKETQYF. The DNA of the CDR3 is TGTGCCAGCAGTTACGGGGGGGTCAAAGAGACCCAGTACTTC.

The CDR3 nucleotides are TGTGCCAGCAGTCCCTCCGGAGGGGGCAATCAGCCCCAGCATTTT. Its translation: CASSPSGGGNQPQHF. The V and J genes are TRBV27 and TRBJ1-5; the D gene is possibly TRBD1 (5 bases). From germline, CDR1 is MNHEY and CDR2 SMNVEV (reference sequence). The CDR3 totals 15 residues. V lost 5 bases to trimming and J lost 2 bases, with 13 bases between them.

V is TRBV13 and J is TRBJ2-7; TRBD1 matches 12 bases. The ends lost 1 base at V and 5 bases at J; junction bases unmatched: 3. The CDR3 covers 15 residues. Germline V lookup: CDR1 PRHDT, CDR2 FYEKMQ (reference sequence). CDR3 amino acids: CASSLDGTGGNEQYF. The CDR3 coding sequence is TGTGCCAGCAGCTTAGATGGGACAGGGGGCAACGAGCAGTACTTC.

This rearrangement joins TRBV10-3 to TRBJ2-3, with TRBD1 identical over 9 bases. Trimming removed 6 bases from V and 1 base from J; junction bases left unmatched: 5. CDR1 ENHRY and CDR2 SYGVKD come from the germline V gene. The CDR3 runs to 15 residues. The CDR3 region has the DNA TGTGCCATCAGAGGGACAGGGAAAGGCACAGATACGCAGTATTTT. It specifies CAIRGTGKGTDTQYF.

This chain connects TRBV6-2 or TRBV6-3 to TRBJ2-3; 8 positions agree with TRBD2. The CDR3 loop spans 16 amino acids. CDR1 MNHEY and CDR2 SVGEGT come from the germline V gene. Losses at the gene ends were 5 bases for V and 1 base for J; bases not matched to a gene: 8. The CDR3 nucleotides read TGTGCCAGCAGTCCACATAGCGGGACCGGCACAGATACGCAGTATTTT. Protein: CASSPHSGTGTDTQYF.

This chain connects TRBV7-3 to TRBJ1-1; D unclear. Germline CDR1 and CDR2: SGHTA and FQGTGA. The CDR3 loop spans 13 amino acids. The V end lost 3 bases, the J end lost 1 base, and 6 bases lay between the germline ends. CDR3 residues: CASSFSQNTEAFF. CDR3 sequence (DNA): TGTGCCAGCAGCTTTTCACAGAACACTGAAGCTTTCTTT.

The genes are TRBV6-5 and TRBJ1-5; 8 nucleotides agree with TRBD1. Looked up from germline, CDR1 is MNHEY and CDR2 is SVGAGI. J was trimmed by 0 bases and V by 5 bases; bases with no gene match: 3. This CDR3 contains 15 residues. The DNA of the CDR3 is TGTGCCAGCAGTAAGGACAGGGCTAGCAATCAGCCCCAGCATTTT. Translation gives CASSKDRASNQPQHF.

The chain employs TRBV2 and TRBJ2-5, with 9 nucleotides matching TRBD2. The CDR3 has 13 residues. V gave up 8 bases and J gave up 6 bases; unmatched junction bases: 7. Germline-derived CDR1 and CDR2 are SNHLY and FYNNEI. CDR3 coding DNA: TGTGCCAGCGCCTGGGCGGGGGGGCAGACCCAGTACTTC. Amino acid sequence: CASAWAGGQTQYF.

The chain has TRBV7-6 and TRBJ1-1, with TRBD1 matching 8 bases. The germline gives CDR1 SGHVS, CDR2 FNYEAQ. J was trimmed by 4 bases and V by 4 bases; bases with no gene match: 8. This CDR3 has 15 amino acids. The CDR3 protein is CASSSGQGPATEAFF. The CDR3 bases are TGTGCCAGCAGCTCTGGACAGGGCCCGGCCACTGAAGCTTTCTTT. The full variable domain, completed using reference TRBV7-6 and TRBJ1-1, is GAGVSQSPRYKVTKRGQDVALRCDPISGHVSLYWYRQALGQGPEFLTYFNYEAQQDKSGLPNDRFSAERPEGSISTLTIQRTEQRDSAMYRCASSSGQGPATEAFFGQGTRLTVV.

The rearrangement joins TRBV5-1 to TRBJ2-1, with no clear D. CDR1 SGHRS and CDR2 YFSETQ come from the germline V gene. Trimming removed 4 bases from V and 3 bases from J, with 20 bases in between. The CDR3 sequence is 17 residues long. CDR3 in DNA: TGCGCCAGCAGCCCCGCGAGGCTGGATCTCAGCTACAATGAGCAGTTCTTC. It is translated as CASSPARLDLSYNEQFF.

The genes are TRBV24-1 and TRBJ2-1; TRBD2 matches at 9 bases. This CDR3 is built from 16 residues. Germline values: CDR1 KGHDR, CDR2 SFDVKD. Germline trimming cut 4 bases from V and 7 bases from J; bases unmatched to any gene: 10. CDR3 nucleotide sequence: TGTGCCACCAGTGAAGGGAACTATAGCGGGAGTAATGAGCAGTTCTTC. As protein: CATSEGNYSGSNEQFF.

The chain is built from TRBV25-1 and TRBJ2-3; 8 bases agree with TRBD1. Per the germline V gene, CDR1 is MGHDK and CDR2 is SYGVNS. This CDR3 is built from 15 residues. Losses at the gene ends were 6 bases for V and 6 bases for J; bases not matched to a gene: 11. CDR3 DNA: TGTGCCAGCAGACAGACAGGGGCGTATTCGGATACGCAGTATTTT. It yields the protein CASRQTGAYSDTQYF.

The V call is TRBV10-3, the J call TRBJ2-1, with TRBD2 identical over 7 bases. Germline CDR1 ENHRY, CDR2 SYGVKD. The CDR3 loop spans 16 amino acids. Trimming removed 10 bases from V and 5 bases from J; junction bases left unmatched: 17. DNA of the CDR3: TGTGCCACCCACCACCCGGGAGGCCCTGTAGACAATGAGCAGTTCTTC. Translation gives CATHHPGGPVDNEQFF.

V gene TRBV6-2 or TRBV6-3 combines with J gene TRBJ2-3, with 9 bases fitting TRBD2. The CDR3 has 16 residues. Germline values: CDR1 MNHEY, CDR2 SVGEGT. With V trimmed by 0 bases and J by 5 bases, 6 bases remained unmatched. CDR3 sequence: CASSYSISGSRDTQYF. In DNA form, the CDR3 reads TGTGCCAGCAGTTACTCGATTAGCGGGAGTCGAGATACGCAGTATTTT.

This chain uses TRBV6-5 with TRBJ1-2, with 9 bases lining up with TRBD1. CDR1 and CDR2 (germline): MNHEY, SVGAGI. The CDR3 totals 14 residues. V lost 5 bases and J lost 8; bases outside the gene matches: 9. The CDR3 coding sequence is TGTGCCAGCAGTAACTATAACAGGGGGCAAGGCTACACCTTC. Translating it yields CASSNYNRGQGYTF.

This chain uses TRBV3-1 (or the pseudogene TRBV3-2) with TRBJ1-5, with D hard to call. Germline lookup yields CDR1 LGHDT and CDR2 YNNKEL (reference sequence). CDR3 length: 13 residues. V lost 5 bases, J lost 7 bases, and 12 bases lay in between. The CDR3 sequence is CASSRQSHQPQHF. CDR3 bases: TGTGCCAGCAGCAGACAAAGCCACCAGCCCCAGCATTTT.

The chain joins TRBV19 to TRBJ1-2, with D perhaps TRBD1 (5 bases). V lost 5 bases, J lost 4 bases, and 23 bases lay in between. The CDR3 consists of 17 residues. CDR1 LNHDA and CDR2 SQIVND come from the germline V gene (reference sequence). In DNA, the CDR3 is TGTGCCAGTAGTGCCATCCAAAGCGGGACCAGGGCCTATGGCTACACCTTC. Encoded protein: CASSAIQSGTRAYGYTF.

The rearrangement uses TRBV6-5 and TRBJ2-7, with TRBD2 identical over 10 bases. Trimming at V came to 5 bases and at J to 2 bases, leaving 6 bases not matched to a gene. The germline V gene has CDR1 MNHEY and CDR2 SVGAGI. The CDR3 is 15 residues long. Here the CDR3 DNA reads TGTGCCAGCAGTCCTGTAGCGGGGGGCACCTACGAGCAGTACTTC. This codes for CASSPVAGGTYEQYF.

The gene calls are TRBV18 and TRBJ1-6; D not resolved. Trimming removed 2 bases from V and 3 bases from J, with 8 bases in between. Germline V CDR1 and CDR2: KGHSH, LQKENI. There are 15 residues in the CDR3. The CDR3 DNA reads as TGTGCCAGCTCACCAACGCAGGACTATAATTCACCCCTCCACTTT. Its protein product is CASSPTQDYNSPLHF.

V usage is TRBV11-3 and J usage is TRBJ2-5, with D perhaps matching TRBD2 (6 bases). Germline CDR1 and CDR2: SGHNT and YENEEA. The CDR3 sequence is 13 residues long. V lost 1 base and J 4 bases, leaving 7 bases between the germline ends. Written as DNA, the CDR3 is TGTGCCAGCAGCTTAGGGAGGGGAGAGACCCAGTACTTC. Its translation: CASSLGRGETQYF.

The chain uses TRBV3-1 (or the pseudogene TRBV3-2) and TRBJ2-1, with D possibly TRBD2 on 6 matching bases. The V end was cut by 4 bases, the J end by 1 base, with 26 bases between. Germline values: CDR1 LGHDT, CDR2 YNNKEL (reference sequence). There are 20 residues in the CDR3. As DNA, the CDR3 is TGTGCCAGCAGCCCCGGTGTCCCGATTAAAATAGCGGATTCCTACAATGAGCAGTTCTTC. Translated: CASSPGVPIKIADSYNEQFF.

This clone showed up just once. The chain is built from TRBV5-1 and TRBJ1-2; D gene unclear. V lost 4 bases and J 4 bases, leaving 14 bases between the germline ends. The CDR3 extends over 14 amino acids. CDR1 SGHRS and CDR2 YFSETQ come from the germline V gene. The CDR3 sequence: CASSPEVGGYGYTF. The CDR3 nucleotides read TGCGCCAGCAGCCCTGAGGTTGGTGGCTATGGCTACACCTTC.